This TCR beta chain was documented in a study of T cell responses to AZD1222 COVID-19 vaccine. The assay was immunoSEQ multiplex PCR, and TCRdb's table has in-frame clones only and misses some. The sample lists around 150,000 clones, around 91% occurring once. This clone came up once. Its antigen is unidentified. Per the germline V gene, CDR1 is SGHVS and CDR2 is FQNEAQ. The CDR3 extends over 15 amino acids. The V gene end was trimmed by 5 bases and the J gene end by 1 base; junction bases not matched to a gene: 6. Overall study findings and caveats: White British people made up most donors, females outnumbered males, and clonal diversity was possibly underestimated.

The TCR originated in an adult in good health. This chain connects TRBV7-8 to TRBJ2-3; 7 bases are a match to TRBD1. The sequencing used peripheral blood, collected on day 0 of AZD1222 vaccination. The CDR3 nucleotides read TGTGCCAGCAGCATACGACAGGGACGCACAGATACGCAGTATTTT. The encoded protein is CASSIRQGRTDTQYF.